In its sample, the clone carrying this T cell receptor (beta chain) was seen many times. Its specificity is not known. This record belongs to a study of post-analysis software for immune sequencing data. Points from the study as a whole: With TRBV5-6, TRBV5-1 and TRBV20-1 included, roughly five TRBV segments were more frequent in patients than in controls.

TCR beta libraries were prepared from cDNA with unique molecular identifiers. TCRdb recomputed calls from the PCR reads with MiXCR, one row per CDR3 protein. Of fewer than 900,000 distinct CDR3 sequences listed, about half are singletons. V lost 1 base to trimming and J lost 4 bases; unmatched junction nucleotides: 9. The CDR3 is made up of 15 amino acids. Germline assignment: CDR1 DFQATT and CDR2 SNEGSKA (reference sequence). The source of this sequence is a girl aged 10 to 17 with multiple sclerosis. The chain is built from TRBV20-1 and TRBJ2-7; TRBD1 matches at 8 bases. What was sequenced was blood. CDR3 in DNA: TGCAGTGCTAGAGTGGGGACAGGTGAATTATACGAGCAGTACTTC. Amino acid sequence: CSARVGTGELYEQYF.